This TCR beta chain is from a study of Graves' ophthalmopathy and Graves' hyperthyroidism. The CDR3 runs 14 residues. Between the trimmed V and J ends, which lost 6 bases and 2 bases, there was a span of 11 bases. Germline values: CDR1 MNHNY, CDR2 SVGAGI (reference sequence). Amplification targeted the TCR beta CDR3 regions, with RNA transcripts as the source material. An initial RT-PCR round employing HTBI primers preceded a second-round multiplex PCR. TCRdb processed the multiplex PCR reads anew with MiXCR; each CDR3 protein has one entry. The sample yields around 670,000 distinct CDR3 sequences, 40% seen once.

The V gene is TRBV6-6, the J gene TRBJ1-3, with D tentatively TRBD1 (6 bases). This TCR derives from an adult man with Graves' ophthalmopathy. Sequences were obtained from peripheral blood. The CDR3 loop reads CASRAGGTGNTIYF. In DNA form, the CDR3 reads TGTGCCAGCAGGGCGGGGGGCACTGGAAACACCATATATTTT.